This T cell receptor (beta chain) was identified in a study of blood T cell repertoires in COVID-19. On the study more broadly: Samples of COVID-19 (acute and convalescent) were obtained from the United States, Italy and Spain. From T cells, B-cell-depleted T cells, or PBMCs came the material, which was cDNA or gDNA.

The germline gives CDR1 LGHDT, CDR2 YNNKEL (reference sequence). V dropped 4 bases and J dropped 1 base, with 17 bases sitting between them. The length of the CDR3 is 16 residues. Data came from immunoSEQ multiplex PCR; TCRdb stores just in-frame clones and leaves some out. Altogether roughly 120,000 clones are present, approximately 84% being singletons, with the ten largest covering 12%. Sequenced input: peripheral blood. The chain uses TRBV3-1 (or the pseudogene TRBV3-2) and TRBJ2-7; D may be TRBD1 (6 bases). The receptor was isolated from a woman aged 60-75 years with acute or convalescent COVID-19. The CDR3 DNA reads as TGTGCCAGCAGCCTCCTTCCGGGACACCAGTCCTACGAGCAGTACTTC. Amino acids: CASSLLPGHQSYEQYF.